Presented here are 20 T cell receptor beta chains from one specimen sequenced in a study of T cells in Graves' hyperthyroidism and ophthalmopathy. Amplified TCR beta CDR3 regions came from RNA transcripts. TCR CDR3 underwent first-round RT-PCR with the HTBI primer set. TCRdb redid the calling of the multiplex PCR reads with MiXCR, one entry per CDR3 protein. In the table there are about 600,000 distinct CDR3 sequences, about 16% of which are singletons. The sequenced sample was blood. The receptors shown here come from a middle-aged woman with Graves' ophthalmopathy.

Details on this clonotype: This may come from a read error, since a much larger clone is one base off. The genes are TRBV11-2 and TRBJ2-7, with a tentative D call TRBD1 (5 bases). Trimming took off 2 bases at V and 1 base at J, with 9 bases between the two ends. The germline V gene encodes CDR1 SGHAT and CDR2 FQNNGV. This CDR3 has 14 residues. CDR3 sequence reads: CASSLLGQSYEQYF. The CDR3 region has the DNA TGTGCCAGCAGCTTACTTGGACAATCCTACGAGCAGTACTTC.

A few counts support this clonotype. The rearrangement joins TRBV27 to TRBJ2-5; D is tentatively TRBD1 or TRBD2 (6 bases each). The CDR3 loop spans 15 amino acids. Trimming left V 2 bases short and J 5 bases short, with 15 bases between. Germline assignment: CDR1 MNHEY and CDR2 SMNVEV (reference sequence). The CDR3 reads CASSLSKGGWETQYF. In DNA, the CDR3 is TGTGCCAGCAGTTTAAGCAAGGGGGGCTGGGAGACCCAGTACTTC.

This chain joins TRBV28 and TRBJ2-1, with 9 nucleotides matching TRBD2. V lost 4 bases, J lost 0 bases, and 4 bases stayed unmatched. The CDR3 is made up of 16 amino acids. CDR1 and CDR2 from the germline V gene are MDHEN and SYDVKM. The CDR3 protein is CASSSRLAVSYNEQFF. Here the CDR3 DNA reads TGTGCCAGCAGTTCCCGACTAGCGGTCTCCTACAATGAGCAGTTCTTC.

In this sample, this clonotype turned up many times. V and J are TRBV2 and TRBJ2-2; D remains ambiguous. The CDR3 sequence is 13 residues long. Trimming took 2 bases from V and 5 from J, leaving 6 bases between them. The V gene's germline CDR1 is SNHLY and CDR2 FYNNEI. The CDR3 sequence is CASSELETGELFF. CDR3 bases: TGTGCCAGCAGTGAATTAGAAACCGGGGAGCTGTTTTTT.

Turning to this clonotype: One base away lies a much larger clone, so this may be a sequencing read error. The chain links TRBV3-1 to TRBJ2-4; 9 positions match TRBD1. Germline V gene data show CDR1 as LGHDT and CDR2 as YNNKEL (reference sequence). Trimming at V came to 3 bases and at J to 6 bases, leaving 3 bases not matched to a gene. This CDR3 contains 14 residues. Written as DNA, the CDR3 is TGTGCCAGCAGCCAGGCGACAGGGGGAAACATTCAGTACTTC. This translates into CASSQATGGNIQYF.

This clonotype was observed at least ten times. This chain uses TRBV7-8 with TRBJ2-6; 8 nucleotides agree with TRBD1. V dropped 4 bases and J dropped 3; count of bases not matched to a gene: 5. CDR1 is SGHVS, CDR2 FQNEAQ, per germline. The CDR3 runs 16 residues. CDR3 sequence (DNA): TGTGCCAGCAGCTCGACAGGGGTTCGTGGGGCCAACGTCCTGACTTTC. Protein: CASSSTGVRGANVLTF.

This clonotype was picked up many times. The CDR3 nucleotides read TGTGCCAGCAGCCCGACAGGGGGCGGGTATAGCAATCAGCCCCAGCATTTT. Protein sequence: CASSPTGGGYSNQPQHF. V is TRBV6-1 and J is TRBJ1-5, with TRBD1 matching 10 bases. CDR3 length: 17 amino acids. After removal of 6 bases from V and 0 bases from J, the junction contained 8 bases not matched to a gene. Germline assignment: CDR1 MNHNS and CDR2 SASEGT.

The chain joins TRBV28 to TRBJ2-1; 8 bases fit TRBD2. The V and J ends lost 5 bases and 6 bases, in that order; junction bases with no gene match: 12. This CDR3 has 16 amino acids. CDR1 is MDHEN, CDR2 SYDVKM, per germline. This chain's CDR3 is CASSPEGSGRPNEQFF. The DNA of the CDR3 is TGTGCCAGCAGTCCTGAGGGAAGCGGGAGACCCAATGAGCAGTTCTTC.

This clonotype was counted many times. The V and J genes are TRBV5-1 and TRBJ2-7; 7 nucleotides line up with TRBD2. V lost 0 bases to trimming and J lost 4 bases; unmatched junction nucleotides: 7. The CDR3 is 15 residues long. From germline, CDR1 is SGHRS and CDR2 YFSETQ. CDR3 nucleotide sequence: TGCGCCAGCAGCTTGGTTGCGGGAGCTGGGTACGAGCAGTACTTC. This sequence encodes CASSLVAGAGYEQYF.

This chain uses TRBV6-1 with TRBJ1-2, with a possible D match to TRBD1 (5 bases). The CDR3 consists of 13 residues. V lost 3 bases to trimming and J lost 6 bases, with 11 bases between them. Germline loops: CDR1 MNHNS, CDR2 SASEGT. The CDR3 loop is CASSEGQGNGYTF. The CDR3 nucleotides read TGTGCCAGCAGTGAGGGGCAGGGTAATGGCTACACCTTC.

This clonotype was detected many times. This chain links TRBV12-3 or TRBV12-4 with TRBJ1-2; maybe TRBD1 (6 bases). CDR3 length: 19 amino acids. Trimming removed 4 bases from V and 4 bases from J, with 28 bases in between. Written as DNA, the CDR3 is TGTGCCAGCAGTTCCCTACCGCGGACAGCCCTTGTTACCTTCTATGGCTACACCTTC. Amino acid sequence: CASSSLPRTALVTFYGYTF.

The rearrangement links TRBV2 to TRBJ2-5, with 7 nucleotides matching TRBD2. With 6 bases clipped from V and 6 bases from J, the junction kept 19 bases outside the gene matches. This CDR3 region has 17 residues. Per germline, CDR1 SNHLY and CDR2 FYNNEI. The CDR3 here is CASREGKLRGSQQTQYF. CDR3 coding DNA: TGTGCCAGCAGGGAGGGGAAGCTGCGCGGGAGTCAGCAGACCCAGTACTTC.

This rearrangement joins TRBV10-3 to TRBJ1-6; TRBD1 matches 8 bases. Germline V lookup: CDR1 ENHRY, CDR2 SYGVKD. The CDR3 has 17 residues. V dropped 10 bases and J dropped 0; count of bases not matched to a gene: 11. CDR3 loop: CATSLRTGGSYNSPLHF. For the CDR3, the DNA is TGTGCCACTTCCTTACGTACAGGGGGCTCCTATAATTCACCCCTCCACTTT.

The chain couples TRBV2 to TRBJ2-1; D is unclear. Trimming took off 3 bases at V and 4 bases at J, with 7 bases between the two ends. Germline V gene lookup returns CDR1 SNHLY and CDR2 FYNNEI. The CDR3 is 13 residues long. CDR3 sequence (DNA): TGTGCCAGCAGTGATCGAGTTTACAATGAGCAGTTCTTC. It yields the protein CASSDRVYNEQFF.

In this sample, this clonotype turned up many times. The chain uses TRBV6-1 and TRBJ1-2; TRBD1 is a possible D gene (6 bases). Per the germline V gene, CDR1 is MNHNS and CDR2 is SASEGT. This CDR3 contains 13 residues. The ends were cut back, 5 bases at V and 7 bases at J, with 14 bases in the middle. The CDR3 region has the DNA TGTGCCAGCAGTACAGGGACTGTACGTGGCTACACCTTC. This sequence encodes CASSTGTVRGYTF.

This clonotype was seen many times. This chain joins TRBV6-1 and TRBJ2-3; tentative D call: TRBD2 (5 bases). CDR1 is MNHNS, CDR2 SASEGT, per germline. V was pared by 6 bases and J by 2 bases, with 12 bases between. The CDR3 has 14 amino acids. In DNA, the CDR3 is TGTGCCAGCAGACGGACTCCAGCCACAGATACGCAGTATTTT. Its protein product is CASRRTPATDTQYF.

This clonotype was counted a few times. The rearrangement links TRBV7-6 to TRBJ2-7; TRBD1 matches at 7 bases. The CDR3 length is 12 residues. V trimming: 10 bases; J trimming: 2 bases; junction bases outside the gene matches: 5. Germline V CDR1 and CDR2: SGHVS, FNYEAQ. CDR3 sequence (DNA): TGTGCCACAGGGACAGACCCCTACGAGCAGTACTTC. This sequence encodes CATGTDPYEQYF.

This chain connects TRBV6-1 to TRBJ2-6; 9 bases match TRBD1. CDR1 and CDR2 from the germline V gene are MNHNS and SASEGT. There are 16 residues in the CDR3. Germline trimming cut 4 bases from V and 0 bases from J; bases unmatched to any gene: 1. CDR3 DNA sequence: TGTGCCAGCAGTGCGGGACAGGGCTCTGGGGCCAACGTCCTGACTTTC. Its translation: CASSAGQGSGANVLTF.

This clonotype was seen at least ten times. This sequence joins TRBV12-3 or TRBV12-4 and TRBJ2-2; D might be TRBD1 (7 bases). CDR3 length equals 15 residues. V lost 1 base, J lost 4 bases, and 10 bases lay in between. CDR3: CASSLGRGVTGELFF. CDR3 nucleotides: TGTGCCAGCAGTTTAGGCAGGGGGGTCACCGGGGAGCTGTTTTTT.

The chain uses TRBV6-5 and TRBJ1-1; possible D gene TRBD1, 5 bases. The CDR3 runs to 16 residues. Trimming left V 0 bases short and J 3 bases short, with 14 bases between. Germline CDR1 reads MNHEY; CDR2 reads SVGAGI. In DNA form, the CDR3 reads TGTGCCAGCAGTTACTCGAATCAGGGATGGGACACTGAAGCTTTCTTT. It codes for CASSYSNQGWDTEAFF.